The clone carrying this TCR beta chain was seen at least ten times. The antigen is undetermined. The sample comes from a study of Graves' ophthalmopathy and Graves' hyperthyroidism. Whole-study results and caveats: An approximately 82% specificity and 85% to 90% sensitivity were achieved by a 13-signature model that separated ophthalmopathy from stable hyperthyroidism.

V was clipped by 6 bases and J by 4 bases, with 13 bases between them. The CDR3 is made up of 14 amino acids. Germline values: CDR1 SNHLY, CDR2 FYNNEI. RNA transcripts served as template for amplifying TCR beta CDR3 sequences. RT-PCR with HTBI primers came first, then second-round multiplex PCR. Via MiXCR, TCRdb re-called the multiplex PCR reads, giving one row per CDR3 protein. Of 170,000 or so distinct CDR3 sequences listed, approximately 38% are singletons. Sequencing was done on a sample of peripheral blood. The origin of this receptor is a woman between 35 and 50 years old with Graves' ophthalmopathy. The V and J genes are TRBV2 and TRBJ1-5; D not certain. As DNA, the CDR3 is TGTGCCAGCAGAGGAAGGACGGATAATCAGCCCCAGCATTTT. Its translation: CASRGRTDNQPQHF.